The 32 T cell receptor beta chains below all came from one sample that was sequenced in a study of cytomegalovirus exposure and HLA in healthy donors. 60 Vbeta and 13 Jbeta primers were used in PCR. The protocol was immunoSEQ multiplex PCR, while the TCRdb copy is restricted to in-frame clones and leaves out a portion. This repertoire shows about 100,000 clones, about 80% found once; its top ten account for approximately 2.5%. The specimen sequenced was PBMCs. Receptors originate from a man aged 30 to 45 in good health and CMV-seropositive.

This sequence joins TRBV27 and TRBJ2-3, with 16 bases that match TRBD2. The V gene end was trimmed by 3 bases and the J gene end by 2 bases; junction bases not matched to a gene: 11. Germline CDR1 MNHEY, CDR2 SMNVEV (reference sequence). This CDR3 spans 20 amino acids. CDR3 region: CASSFSIPGLAGGDTDTQYF. The CDR3 coding sequence is TGTGCCAGCAGTTTCTCGATCCCGGGACTAGCGGGGGGGGACACAGATACGCAGTATTTT.

The chain employs TRBV19 and TRBJ1-1; weak D call: TRBD1 (5 bases). CDR3 size: 13 residues. The V end was cut by 5 bases, the J end by 4 bases, with 11 bases between. CDR1 LNHDA and CDR2 SQIVND come from the germline V gene (reference sequence). This CDR3 reads CASSRARGTEAFF. CDR3 nucleotide sequence: TGTGCCAGTAGTCGGGCTAGGGGCACTGAAGCTTTCTTT.

This clone has a handful of counts. This chain connects TRBV6-1 to TRBJ1-2, with 7 positions matching TRBD1. Germline V gives CDR1 MNHNS, CDR2 SASEGT. The CDR3 sequence is 15 residues long. V lost 7 bases to trimming and J lost 1 base; unmatched junction nucleotides: 9. The CDR3 region is CASKTDRRDNYGYTF. CDR3 nucleotides: TGTGCCAGCAAGACGGACAGGCGGGATAACTATGGCTACACCTTC.

This chain links TRBV6-4 with TRBJ2-1, with 9 bases fitting TRBD2. CDR1 is MRHNA, CDR2 SNTAGT, per germline. Unmatched junction bases numbered 12, after V lost 7 bases and J lost 8 bases. This CDR3 is 15 amino acids long. CDR3 sequence reads: CASKRPSGALHEQFF. The CDR3 DNA follows: TGTGCCAGCAAACGACCTAGCGGGGCTCTCCATGAGCAGTTCTTC.

The rearrangement links TRBV5-1 to TRBJ2-5; 7 bases are shared with TRBD1. J gave up 5 bases and V 4 bases, and 5 bases lay outside the gene matches. Germline V gene sequence: CDR1 SGHRS, CDR2 YFSETQ. This CDR3 comprises 13 residues. The chain's CDR3 is CASSRGQRETQYF. In DNA, the CDR3 is TGCGCCAGCAGCCGGGGACAGAGGGAGACCCAGTACTTC.

About this clone: The junction and the germline gene differ at one end; a read error may be behind it. The V gene is TRBV7-9, the J gene TRBJ1-1, with D unclear. Germline CDR1 reads SEHNR; CDR2 reads FQNEAQ (reference sequence). The length of the CDR3 is 16 residues. For the CDR3, the DNA is TGTTCCAGCAGCTTAGGTGTCGTCTCGGTTTTCACTGAAGCTTTCTTT. It codes for CSSSLGVVSVFTEAFF. Full variable domain (missing parts from reference TRBV7-9 and TRBJ1-1): DTGVSQNPRHKITKRGQNVTFRCDPISEHNRLYWYRQTLGQGPEFLTYFQNEAQLEKSRLLSDRFSAERPKGSFSTLEIQRTEQGDSAMYLCSSSLGVVSVFTEAFFGQGTRLTVV.

The chain couples TRBV10-1 to TRBJ2-1; 7 nucleotides align to TRBD2. Germline CDR1 WNHNN, CDR2 SYGVQD (reference sequence). This CDR3 contains 13 residues. J gave up 8 bases and V 2 bases, and 3 bases lay outside the gene matches. The CDR3: CASSELGGDEQFF. For the CDR3, the DNA is TGCGCCAGCAGTGAGCTTGGGGGGGATGAGCAGTTCTTC.

J is TRBJ1-5 and V is TRBV27; D remains unclear. Trimming removed 3 bases at V and 0 bases at J, with 6 bases between. The CDR3 is made up of 14 amino acids. Germline assignment: CDR1 MNHEY and CDR2 SMNVEV (reference sequence). CDR3 loop: CASSFHSSNQPQHF. The CDR3 nucleotides read TGTGCCAGCAGTTTCCACAGTAGCAATCAGCCCCAGCATTTT.

A single count supports this clone. This sequence joins TRBV5-4 and TRBJ2-5; D remains ambiguous. This CDR3 is 13 amino acids long. Germline CDR1 reads SGHNT; CDR2 reads YYREEE (reference sequence). Deletions cut 1 base from V and 4 bases from J, with 8 bases between. The CDR3 sequence: CASSLTVGETQYF. DNA of the CDR3: TGTGCCAGCAGCTTGACAGTGGGAGAGACCCAGTACTTC.

This clone appeared a single time. The V call is TRBV6-1, the J call TRBJ2-3, with TRBD2 as a possible D gene (6 bases). The CDR3 is 13 residues long. Germline assignment: CDR1 MNHNS and CDR2 SASEGT. Between the trimmed V and J ends, which lost 10 bases and 2 bases, there was a span of 13 bases. CDR3 coding DNA: TGTGCCATGCGCCCGGGGGTCACAGATACGCAGTATTTT. Translating gives CAMRPGVTDTQYF.

The V and J genes are TRBV5-6 and TRBJ1-1; D gene ambiguous. Germline-derived CDR1 and CDR2 are SGHDT and YYEEEE. The CDR3 sequence is 14 residues long. V was clipped by 4 bases and J by 1 base, with 11 bases between them. In nucleotides, the CDR3 is TGTGCCAGCAGCCCTGGGTGGGCGAACACTGAAGCTTTCTTT. Translating gives CASSPGWANTEAFF. The whole variable domain, filled in from reference TRBV5-6 and TRBJ1-1, reads DAGVTQSPTHLIKTRGQQVTLRCSPKSGHDTVSWYQQALGQGPQFIFQYYEEEERQRGNFPDRFSGHQFPNYSSELNVNALLLGDSALYLCASSPGWANTEAFFGQGTRLTVV.

This clone came up a few times. The CDR3 loop is CSVPLAGAGDTQYF. Written as DNA, the CDR3 is TGCAGCGTTCCTCTAGCGGGGGCCGGAGATACGCAGTATTTT. The chain employs TRBV29-1 and TRBJ2-3; 10 nucleotides agree with TRBD2. The germline V gene has CDR1 SQVTM and CDR2 ANQGSEA. Trimming cost V 5 bases and J 5 bases; bases outside gene matches: 7. The CDR3 totals 14 residues.

In this sample, this clone turned up once. The rearrangement links TRBV2 to TRBJ2-1, with D tentatively TRBD2 (6 bases). The germline V and J ends were trimmed by 8 bases and 14 bases, with 16 bases remaining between them. The CDR3 totals 11 residues. Germline lookup yields CDR1 SNHLY and CDR2 FYNNEI. CDR3 sequence (DNA): TGTGCCAGCTCCCAGAGTGGAGGGGAGTTCTTC. It yields the protein CASSQSGGEFF. The whole variable domain, filled in from reference TRBV2 and TRBJ2-1, reads EPEVTQTPSHQVTQMGQEVILRCVPISNHLYFYWYRQILGQKVEFLVSFYNNEISEKSEIFDDQFSVERPDGSNFTLKIRSTKLEDSAMYFCASSQSGGEFFGPGTRLTVL.

The chain couples TRBV4-1 to TRBJ1-1; 8 bases are shared with TRBD1. The CDR3 consists of 15 residues. V shed 1 base, J shed 10 bases, and the junction held 11 bases outside the gene matches. Germline CDR1 and CDR2: MGHRA and YSYEKL. The CDR3 sequence is CASSQGGSGGVGAFF. The CDR3 bases are TGCGCCAGCAGCCAAGGGGGGTCAGGGGGCGTAGGAGCTTTCTTT.

V and J are TRBV13 and TRBJ2-5; D is unclear. The J call is uncertain, as TRBJ2-7 better fits the DNA end. This CDR3 spans 11 amino acids. Looked up from germline, CDR1 is PRHDT and CDR2 is FYEKMQ (reference sequence). The chain's CDR3 is CASSLHYEQYF. CDR3 nucleotides: TGTGCCAGCAGCCTCCACTACGAGCAGTACTTC.

The J gene is TRBJ2-7, the V gene TRBV7-9, with 7 bases that match TRBD1. V gave up 1 base and J gave up 2 bases; unmatched junction bases: 5. The CDR3 runs 15 residues. CDR1 is SEHNR, CDR2 FQNEAQ, per germline (reference sequence). The DNA of the CDR3 is TGTGCCAGCAGCTTAGAGGGGGCGGGTACCTACGAGCAGTACTTC. Translating it yields CASSLEGAGTYEQYF.

This chain connects TRBV6-1 to TRBJ2-3; 10 bases match TRBD2. CDR1 MNHNS and CDR2 SASEGT come from the germline V gene. The CDR3 extends over 17 amino acids. With V trimmed by 3 bases and J by 6 bases, 12 bases remained unmatched. CDR3 DNA: TGTGCCAGCAGTGAGCCGGGACTAGCGCCTCTAGGGGATACGCAGTATTTT. Translated, it gives CASSEPGLAPLGDTQYF.

The chain employs TRBV5-1 and TRBJ2-1; 9 positions agree with TRBD2. The CDR3 totals 14 residues. The V gene end was trimmed by 3 bases and the J gene end by 7 bases; junction bases not matched to a gene: 5. The V gene's germline CDR1 is SGHRS and CDR2 YFSETQ. In nucleotides, the CDR3 is TGCGCCAGCAGCTCAGGGACTAGCCGGAATGAGCAGTTCTTC. Its protein product is CASSSGTSRNEQFF.

DNA of the CDR3: TGCGCCAGCCAAACGAGGGGGTATAACACTGAAGCTTTCTTT. Amino acid sequence: CASQTRGYNTEAFF. The V call is TRBV5-1, the J call TRBJ1-1, with D perhaps matching TRBD1 (6 bases). The CDR3 sequence is 14 residues long. Trimming cost V 7 bases and J 2 bases, with 15 bases left between them. Germline V lookup: CDR1 SGHRS, CDR2 YFSETQ.

This chain uses TRBV11-1 with TRBJ1-1; D uncertain. The CDR3 runs to 13 residues. Trimming left V 3 bases short and J 6 bases short, with 11 bases between. Germline V CDR1 and CDR2: SGHAT, FQDESV (reference sequence). The DNA of the CDR3 is TGTGCCAGCAGCTTGGACTCCGGTCCTGAAGCTTTCTTT. Its translation is CASSLDSGPEAFF.

This clone has just a few counts. CDR3 residues: CASSSRGHGYTF. The CDR3 DNA is TGTGCCAGCAGCTCCCGCGGGCACGGCTACACCTTC. The rearrangement links TRBV7-9 to TRBJ1-2; D is ambiguous. The CDR3 runs 12 residues. Per germline, CDR1 SEHNR and CDR2 FQNEAQ (reference sequence). The V and J ends lost 4 bases and 8 bases respectively, with 11 bases between them.

For this clone: One end of the junction is discordant with germline, which a read error may explain. The CDR3, as DNA: TGTGCCGGCTCACCTGCCAGGGAGGGCTATGGCTACACCTTC. Translation: CAGSPAREGYGYTF. V gene TRBV18 combines with J gene TRBJ1-2, with TRBD1 as a possible D gene (5 bases). The CDR3 consists of 14 residues. The germline CDR1 and CDR2 sequences are KGHSH and LQKENI. Combining the CDR3 with reference TRBV18 and TRBJ1-2 gives the whole variable domain NAGVMQNPRHLVRRRGQEARLRCSPMKGHSHVYWYRQLPEEGLKFMVYLQKENIIDESGMPKERFSAEFPKEGPSILRIQQVVRGDSAAYFCAGSPAREGYGYTFGSGTRLTVV.

This rearrangement joins TRBV2 to TRBJ2-7; D perhaps matches TRBD2 (7 bases). V lost 6 bases to trimming and J lost 7 bases, with 19 bases between them. This CDR3 is built from 14 residues. CDR1 SNHLY and CDR2 FYNNEI come from the germline V gene. CDR3 sequence (DNA): TGTGCCAGCAGGATTCGGGGGGCGGGTAGTGAGCAGTACTTC. It encodes CASRIRGAGSEQYF.

This clone has more than one count but fewer than ten. V is TRBV7-9 and J is TRBJ1-2; D unresolved. Looked up from germline, CDR1 is SEHNR and CDR2 is FQNEAQ (reference sequence). V lost 0 bases to trimming and J lost 8 bases, with 10 bases between them. CDR3 length equals 13 residues. The CDR3 DNA is TGTGCCAGCAGCTTAGCGACCGGGAGAGGCTACACCTTC. Protein: CASSLATGRGYTF.

Written as DNA, the CDR3 is TGTGCCAGCAGCTTAGTAACTCAAACAGATACGCAGTATTTT. Translation gives CASSLVTQTDTQYF. The chain couples TRBV11-2 to TRBJ2-3; D remains ambiguous. CDR1 is SGHAT, CDR2 FQNNGV, per germline. Trimming removed 1 base from V and 3 bases from J, with 8 bases in between. CDR3 length equals 14 residues. Full variable domain (remainder filled in from reference TRBV11-2 and TRBJ2-3): EAGVAQSPRYKIIEKRQSVAFWCNPISGHATLYWYQQILGQGPKLLIQFQNNGVVDDSQLPKDRFSAERLKGVDSTLKIQPAKLEDSAVYLCASSLVTQTDTQYFGPGTRLTVL.

This clone was observed a handful of times. The chain links TRBV9 to TRBJ1-3; a possible D gene is TRBD1 (6 bases). Germline CDR1 is SGDLS and CDR2 is YYNGEE. The CDR3 runs to 13 residues. Trimming removed 8 bases at V and 1 base at J, with 10 bases between. This chain's CDR3 is CASSGVSGNTIYF. The CDR3 DNA reads TGTGCCAGTTCAGGGGTTTCTGGAAACACCATATATTTT.

The V and J genes are TRBV2 and TRBJ1-6, with no clear D. Per the germline V gene, CDR1 is SNHLY and CDR2 is FYNNEI. Trimming shortened V by 8 bases and J by 7 bases, and 18 bases separated the two germline ends. The CDR3 covers 15 residues. CDR3 bases: TGTGCCAGCCGGATCGCACAACTAGAAAATTCACCCCTCCACTTT. It specifies CASRIAQLENSPLHF. Variable domain in full (rest from reference TRBV2 and TRBJ1-6): EPEVTQTPSHQVTQMGQEVILRCVPISNHLYFYWYRQILGQKVEFLVSFYNNEISEKSEIFDDQFSVERPDGSNFTLKIRSTKLEDSAMYFCASRIAQLENSPLHFGNGTRLTVT.

This clone was counted once. DNA of the CDR3: TGTGCCAGCAGCCTGGAGGGCCCCTACGAGCAGTACTTC. The encoded protein is CASSLEGPYEQYF. This chain connects TRBV7-9 to TRBJ2-5; perhaps TRBD2 as D (6 bases). The J call is doubtful: the DNA matches TRBJ2-7 better. Per the germline V gene, CDR1 is SEHNR and CDR2 is FQNEAQ (reference sequence). This CDR3 comprises 13 residues.

The CDR3 bases are TGTGCCAGCTCACCACAGACGGGGGGGGACAATGAGCAGTTCTTC. It translates to CASSPQTGGDNEQFF. The chain employs TRBV18 and TRBJ2-1, with 8 bases fitting TRBD2. Looked up from germline, CDR1 is KGHSH and CDR2 is LQKENI. V was clipped by 1 base and J by 5 bases; unmatched bases: 4. This CDR3 contains 15 residues.

This clone was observed a few times. The chain uses TRBV30 and TRBJ2-5, with D possibly being TRBD2 (7 bases). The germline gives CDR1 GTSNPN, CDR2 SVGIG (reference sequence). V shed 0 bases and J shed 0 bases, with 11 bases lying between them. The CDR3 is 15 residues long. The CDR3 nucleotides read TGTGCCTGGAGTGTAGGGGGGGCAGACCAAGAGACCCAGTACTTC. This encodes CAWSVGGADQETQYF.

The chain couples TRBV6-1 to TRBJ1-1, with D perhaps matching TRBD1 (6 bases). From germline, CDR1 is MNHNS and CDR2 SASEGT. The CDR3 loop spans 15 amino acids. With 5 bases removed from V and 3 bases from J, the gap between germline ends came to 16 bases. In nucleotides, the CDR3 is TGTGCCAGCAGTTCTCAGTCACAGGGTCACACTGAAGCTTTCTTT. It yields the protein CASSSQSQGHTEAFF.

Note on this clone: Sequence at one end of the junction differs from germline and may be a read error. This chain links TRBV2 with TRBJ2-4; weak D call: TRBD2 (7 bases). CDR1 and CDR2 (germline): SNHLY, FYNNEI. The CDR3 runs 14 residues. The chain's CDR3 is CASSGRGPANSQYF. The CDR3 region has the DNA TGTGCCAGCAGTGGGCGGGGGCCGGCAAACAGTCAGTACTTC.